This T cell receptor beta chain was identified in a study of blood T cell repertoires in COVID-19. This clone has more than one count but fewer than ten. In the authors' workflow: The assay estimated nucleated cells by amplifying reference gene primers. Clones were sequenced by immunoSEQ multiplex PCR, and TCRdb holds only the in-frame ones, with some missing. The V and J calls and the clone size are those of that table, but D and trimming were determined from the DNA. The data contain roughly 40,000 clones, 76% of them seen just once; the ten biggest clones take up under 9%. This CDR3 is built from 15 residues. The germline V gene encodes CDR1 LGHDT and CDR2 YNNKEL (reference sequence). The V gene lost 2 bases and the J gene lost 8 bases, with 13 bases spanning the gap.

This chain links TRBV3-1 (or the pseudogene TRBV3-2) with TRBJ1-6; D gene uncertain. Input material: peripheral blood. This TCR derives from a man between 65 and 85 years old with active or convalescent COVID-19. CDR3 DNA: TGTGCCAGCAGCCAAAACGTCTTTCTAGATTCACCCCTCCACTTT. Translation: CASSQNVFLDSPLHF.